This is a list of T cell receptor beta chains from one sample in a study of T-cell memory formation after mild COVID-19. A single record per CDR3 protein comes from TCRdb applying MiXCR to the 5' RACE reads. The sample has about 350,000 distinct CDR3 sequences, around 15% seen once. Sequencing was done on a sample of PBMCs or a T cell subset sorted from them (not recorded which). These receptor sequences come from a man younger than 35 who had mild COVID-19 (a few samples of this study predate the infection). Cell type and time point are not known. Both conserved end residues are part of each CDR3. The D gene is left open where the match is weak. Clone size, where shown, is once, few, many, or a class for clones that have expanded.

V	D	J	size	DNA	CDR3
TRBV3-1	TRBD2	TRBJ2-3	NA	TGTGCCAGCAGCCAGCGGGGGGCCACAGATACGCAGTATTTT	CASSQRGATDTQYF
TRBV7-8	NA	TRBJ2-3	few	TGTGCCAGCAGCTTAGTTAGAGGGAGCACAGATACGCAGTATTTT	CASSLVRGSTDTQYF
TRBV6-5	NA	TRBJ2-3	many	TGTGCCAGCAGTTACACCCCCAGGGGCGGTGGCACAGATACGCAGTATTTT	CASSYTPRGGGTDTQYF
TRBV5-8	TRBD1	TRBJ2-7	many	TGTGCCAGCAGCTCGGACAGGTCCTACGAGCAGTACTTC	CASSSDRSYEQYF
TRBV12-3/TRBV12-4	NA	TRBJ1-3	many	TGTGCCAGCAGTGCATGGGGGGGGTCCCACATATATTTT	CASSAWGGSHIYF
TRBV24-1	NA	TRBJ2-3	NA	TGTGCCACCAGTGATTCGCGCGGGGGCTCAGGCACAGATACGCAGTATTTT	CATSDSRGGSGTDTQYF
TRBV20-1	NA	TRBJ2-2	NA	TGCAGTGCCGAGGCAGGGATAACCGGGGAGCTGTTTTTT	CSAEAGITGELFF
TRBV20-1	NA	TRBJ2-7	many	TGCAGTGCTGCCCTCCCCTCTCTTGGGTCGTACGAGCAGTACTTC	CSAALPSLGSYEQYF
TRBV5-1	NA	TRBJ1-2	many	TGCGCCAGCAGTCTGGTGACGGGCACAGTCCCGCACTATGGCTACACCTTC	CASSLVTGTVPHYGYTF
TRBV4-1	TRBD2	TRBJ2-3	many	TGCGCCAGCCGGGCACTAGCGGACGGTACGCAGTATTTT	CASRALADGTQYF
TRBV7-2	NA	TRBJ1-2	few	TGTGCCAGCAGCATTCGAGGCTATGGCTACACCTTC	CASSIRGYGYTF
TRBV7-9	TRBD2	TRBJ2-5	few	TGTGCCAGCAGCTTAGCTAGCGGGGGAGTCGTGACCCAGTACTTC	CASSLASGGVVTQYF
TRBV20-1	NA	TRBJ2-3	few	TGCAGTGCTAGATTGGGGGGCACAGATACGCAGTATTTT	CSARLGGTDTQYF
TRBV6-5	NA	TRBJ1-2	few	TGTGCCAGCAGTGGCCCCGGCACCTCTAACTATGGCTACACCTTC	CASSGPGTSNYGYTF
TRBV6-5	NA	TRBJ1-6	NA	TGTGCCAGCAGTTACACCGGTCTACCCCTCCACTTT	CASSYTGLPLHF
TRBV7-2	TRBD2	TRBJ2-2	NA	TGTGCCAGCAGCTTAGAGGGGACTAGCGGGGGGGCCTCTGGCGGGGAGCTGTTTTTT	CASSLEGTSGGASGGELFF
TRBV3-1	NA	TRBJ1-5	NA	TGTGCCAGCAGCCAAGCGACGGATCGGCAGCCCCAGCATTTT	CASSQATDRQPQHF
TRBV27	NA	TRBJ2-3	few	TGTGCCAGCAGTCCAAGAAGAGCAGATACGCAGTATTTT	CASSPRRADTQYF
TRBV2	TRBD1	TRBJ2-1	NA	TGTGCCAGCAGTGAGAGCGGGACAGGGGCTGGTGAGCAGTTCTTC	CASSESGTGAGEQFF
TRBV20-1	NA	TRBJ1-6	NA	TGCAGTGCTAGAGCCGGGGCAGCGGCTAATTCACCCCTCCACTTT	CSARAGAAANSPLHF
TRBV6-2/TRBV6-3	NA	TRBJ2-1	few	TGTGCCAGCACACTTTGGGATGGGGGGTTCGATGAGCAGTTCTTC	CASTLWDGGFDEQFF
TRBV29-1	NA	TRBJ2-3	few	TGCAGCCTTAATAGGGGAGATACGCAGTATTTT	CSLNRGDTQYF
TRBV11-2	NA	TRBJ2-3	few	TGTGCCAGCAGCTTACAGCCGGGGCCAAGCACAGATACGCAGTATTTT	CASSLQPGPSTDTQYF
TRBV2	NA	TRBJ2-5	few	TGTGCCAGCAGGGGCACAGGGTTGGGAGAGACCCAGTACTTC	CASRGTGLGETQYF
TRBV9	TRBD2	TRBJ2-3	few	TGTGCCAGCAGCGTAGCGGGGGGGTCAGATACGCAGTATTTT	CASSVAGGSDTQYF
TRBV14	NA	TRBJ2-5	NA	TGTGCCAGCAGCCAAGATTCGGACATCGCGTACTTC	CASSQDSDIAYF
TRBV5-1	NA	TRBJ1-4	NA	TGCGCCAGCAGCCGCGACGTCGGGGCGCGGGAAAAACTGTTTTTT	CASSRDVGAREKLFF
TRBV7-3	NA	TRBJ2-1	few	TGTGCCAGCAGCCCGGGGAGTGAGCAGTTCTTC	CASSPGSEQFF
TRBV4-3	NA	TRBJ2-5	few	TGCGCCAGCAGCCAAGTACAGACCAGTCCTACCCAGTACTTC	CASSQVQTSPTQYF
TRBV2	NA	TRBJ1-1	few	TGTGCCAGCAGTGTCGGCCTTACTAACACTGAAGCTTTCTTT	CASSVGLTNTEAFF
TRBV5-1	TRBD1	TRBJ2-5	few	TGCGCCAGCAGCCCGGGGGCAGGGGGCGATTTAGAGACCCAGTACTTC	CASSPGAGGDLETQYF
TRBV20-1	NA	TRBJ1-1	NA	TGCAGTGCCAGGGCCTGGAACACTGAAGCTTTCTTT	CSARAWNTEAFF
TRBV7-2	NA	TRBJ2-1	NA	TGTGCCAGCAGCTGGGGGACCCCCCCTCATGAGCAGTTCTTC	CASSWGTPPHEQFF
TRBV4-1	NA	TRBJ1-6	many	TGCGCCAGCAGCCAAGATCGGGGGGCTCATAATTCACCCCTCCACTTT	CASSQDRGAHNSPLHF
TRBV9	NA	TRBJ1-2	few	TGTGCCAGCAGCGTGGGGATCTTATCAAATGGCTACACCTTC	CASSVGILSNGYTF
TRBV5-1	TRBD2	TRBJ2-2	NA	TGCGCCAGCAGCTTCATTATGGGACTAGCGGATGGGACCGGGGAGCTGTTTTTT	CASSFIMGLADGTGELFF
TRBV5-1	NA	TRBJ1-2	once	TGCGCCAGCAGCTTGAGGGGAGGGGGTGACTACTATGGCTACACCTTC	CASSLRGGGDYYGYTF
TRBV11-2	NA	TRBJ1-4	NA	TGTGCCAGCAGCTCCCTGGTAGAAAAACTGTTTTTT	CASSSLVEKLFF
TRBV7-2	NA	TRBJ2-1	few	TGTGCCAGCAGCTTTAGGGGCCGGTCCTACAATGAGCAGTTCTTC	CASSFRGRSYNEQFF